This is a list of T cell receptor beta chains from one sample in a study of T cell changes during pregnancy in multiple sclerosis. Method: immunoSEQ multiplex PCR; TCRdb's copy keeps in-frame clones and lacks some. The profile shows more than 15,000 clones, 87% of them singletons. Sequencing was performed on CD8+ T cells from peripheral blood mononuclear cells, taken in the third trimester of pregnancy. These TCRs come from a female donor in good health, enrolled as a control in a pregnancy study. Each CDR3 is given with its conserved first and last residue. A D gene is named only where the DNA matches it firmly. Size is omitted from some rows. Given values are once, few, many or a class for expanded clones.

v_gene,d_gene,abundance,j_gene,CDR3nt,CDR3aa
TRBV7-8,TRBD1,-,TRBJ2-7,TGTGCCAGCAGCCCCGGGACAGGGTTTTACGAGCAGTACTTC,CASSPGTGFYEQYF
TRBV5-6,-,once,TRBJ1-4,TGTGCCAGCAGCTGGGACCGGACAGATGAAAAACTGTTTTTT,CASSWDRTDEKLFF
TRBV4-1,-,-,TRBJ2-1,TGCGCCAGCAGCCAATTAGCCAACAATGAGCAGTTCTTC,CASSQLANNEQFF
TRBV6-7,-,few,TRBJ1-4,TGTGCCAGCAGTTACTCGGGGGGGCCTGGGATTGCAACTAATGAAAAACTGTTTTTT,CASSYSGGPGIATNEKLFF
TRBV29-1,-,-,TRBJ1-2,TGCAGCGTTGAAGGTAGAGGGGGTTGGGAGTATGGCTACACCTTC,CSVEGRGGWEYGYTF
TRBV15,TRBD2,-,TRBJ2-3,TGTGCCACCAGCAGAGATCGGGAGGGAAGCGATACGCAGTATTTT,CATSRDREGSDTQYF
TRBV5-1,-,-,TRBJ1-5,TGCGCCAGCAGCTTGGAGGGGGATTATCAGCCCCAGCATTTT,CASSLEGDYQPQHF
TRBV28,-,-,TRBJ2-7,TGTGCCAGCAATTCGGGGGACTACGAGCAGTACTTC,CASNSGDYEQYF
TRBV28,TRBD1,-,TRBJ1-6,TGTGCCAGCAGTTCGAGGACAGGGGAAAATTCACCCCTCCACTTT,CASSSRTGENSPLHF
TRBV7-9,TRBD1,-,TRBJ1-1,TGTGCCAGCAGCGTCGACAGGGCTGAAGCTTTCTTT,CASSVDRAEAFF
TRBV6-5,TRBD2,-,TRBJ2-7,TGTGCCAGCAGTTACGGGGCGGGGGGTCTCTACGAGCAGTACTTC,CASSYGAGGLYEQYF
TRBV4-1,TRBD1,once,TRBJ2-7,TGCGCCAGCAGCCAGATACAGGGGGCGAACGACGAGCAGTACTTC,CASSQIQGANDEQYF
TRBV28,TRBD2,-,TRBJ2-7,TGTGCCAGCAGATCTAGCGGGGGCAACTACGAGCAGTACTTC,CASRSSGGNYEQYF
TRBV5-1,-,-,TRBJ2-7,TGCGCCAGCAGCAAAAGTGCCGGGGGACCCCTTGAGCAGTACTTC,CASSKSAGGPLEQYF
TRBV5-5,-,-,TRBJ2-7,TGTGCCAGCAGCTTGTATCAGGCGAACTACGAGCAGTACTTC,CASSLYQANYEQYF
TRBV9,TRBD2,-,TRBJ2-7,TGTGCCAGCAGCGCGGTGGGGACTAGCGTAAACGAGCAGTACTTC,CASSAVGTSVNEQYF
TRBV21-1,-,-,TRBJ2-3,TGTGCCAGCAGCAAACTCCGGGACAGGTTCACAGATACGCAGTATTTT,CASSKLRDRFTDTQYF
TRBV7-9,-,once,TRBJ2-5,TGTGCCAGCAGCTTACCCTGGGCCGGCCAAGAGACCCAGTACTTC,CASSLPWAGQETQYF
TRBV9,-,-,TRBJ2-7,TGTGCCAGCAGCCCTCCTGAGGGAAACCCCTACGAGCAGTACTTC,CASSPPEGNPYEQYF
TRBV9,TRBD1,-,TRBJ2-1,TGTGCCAGCAGCGTAGGGTGGGACAGGGGATACAATGAGCAGTTCTTC,CASSVGWDRGYNEQFF
TRBV28,TRBD1,-,TRBJ2-2,TGTGCCAGCAGCCTCGACAGGGAAATAAAGACCGGGGAGCTGTTTTTT,CASSLDREIKTGELFF
TRBV11-2,-,-,TRBJ1-1,TGTGCCAGCAGCCCCCCGGGGGGGCGGACTGAAGCTTTCTTT,CASSPPGGRTEAFF
TRBV27,-,-,TRBJ2-5,TGTGCCAGCAGTTTAAACCCCGGGGTGACCCAGTACTTC,CASSLNPGVTQYF
TRBV6-5,-,-,TRBJ2-7,TGTGCCAGCAGTTACGACAGGTCCTACGAGCAGTACTTC,CASSYDRSYEQYF
TRBV5-3,TRBD2,-,TRBJ2-7,TGTGCCAGAAGAAAAATGCGGGAGACCTACGAGCAGTACTTC,CARRKMRETYEQYF
TRBV11-2,-,few,TRBJ2-1,TGTGCCAGCAGCTTAGTCCGGCAGTTCTTC,CASSLVRQFF
TRBV7-6,-,-,TRBJ2-2,TGTGCCAGCAGCCATAACCAGGGTGTCACCGGGGAGCTGTTTTTT,CASSHNQGVTGELFF
TRBV19,-,-,TRBJ1-2,TGTGCCAGTACCTCCCCGTGGGAGGGGAGGGATGGCTACACCTTC,CASTSPWEGRDGYTF
TRBV15,-,-,TRBJ1-2,TGTGCCACCAGCATTGGACAGACGCCCAACTATGGCTACACCTTC,CATSIGQTPNYGYTF
TRBV7-9,TRBD2,few,TRBJ2-7,TGTGCCAGCAGCCCGGGAGGGGAGTACGAGCAGTACTTC,CASSPGGEYEQYF
TRBV6-1,-,medium-sized,TRBJ1-5,TGTGCCAGCAGTGAAGGACCCTCCGGAGGGGCCCAGCATTTT,CASSEGPSGGAQHF
TRBV9,-,-,TRBJ2-7,TGTGCCAGCAGCCCCGGGGGCTACGAGCAGTACTTC,CASSPGGYEQYF
TRBV4-1,TRBD1,-,TRBJ2-2,TGCGCCAGCAGCCTATTTTCAAACCTAGGGGGCGCGAACACCGGGGAGCTGTTTTTT,CASSLFSNLGGANTGELFF
TRBV2,TRBD2,-,TRBJ2-2,TGTGCCAGCGACGAAGCGGGAGAATCCGGGGAGCTGTTTTTT,CASDEAGESGELFF
TRBV4-3,TRBD1,-,TRBJ2-7,TGCGCCAGCAGCCAAGAGGAGGGACAGGGGGCGAGCGAGCAGTACTTC,CASSQEEGQGASEQYF
TRBV29-1,-,-,TRBJ2-2,TGCAGCGGTCAATACACCGGGGAGCTGTTTTTT,CSGQYTGELFF
TRBV19,-,-,TRBJ1-2,TGTGCCAGTAGTACCTGGAAGCAGGGGCCAGCTAACTATGGCTACACCTTC,CASSTWKQGPANYGYTF
TRBV6-7,-,-,TRBJ2-3,TGTGCCAGCAGTTACCTTTTGGGGCCCAGTAGCACAGATACGCAGTATTTT,CASSYLLGPSSTDTQYF
TRBV11-3,TRBD1,-,TRBJ1-1,TGTGCCAGCAGCTTAACTGTCGACAGGGGGGCTGAAGCTTTCTTT,CASSLTVDRGAEAFF
TRBV9,TRBD1,once,TRBJ2-7,TGTGCCAGCAGCGTAGACCAGGGGGCCTACGAGCAGTACTTC,CASSVDQGAYEQYF
TRBV5-4,TRBD2,-,TRBJ2-7,TGTGCCAGCAGCTACAAGACTAGCGGGGGGTACGAGCAGTACTTC,CASSYKTSGGYEQYF
TRBV27,-,-,TRBJ1-1,TGTGCCAGCAGGCAGGGCTTTACTGAAGCTTTCTTT,CASRQGFTEAFF
TRBV28,TRBD2,-,TRBJ2-7,TGTGCCAGCAGTTTCCCTCCGACTAGCGGGACCGAGGTCCGTAACCCCTACGAGCAGTACTTC,CASSFPPTSGTEVRNPYEQYF
TRBV18,TRBD1,once,TRBJ2-2,TGTGCCAGCTCCGATCTGGGACAGAGAAACACCGGGGAGCTGTTTTTT,CASSDLGQRNTGELFF
TRBV4-2,-,-,TRBJ1-1,TGTGCCAGCAGCCAAGAACAGGGAAAATTCCGCGGGAACACTGAAGCTTTCTTT,CASSQEQGKFRGNTEAFF
TRBV4-3,TRBD1,-,TRBJ2-1,TGCGCCAGCAGCCAAGATCCCGAGGACAGGGTCTACAATGAGCAGTTCTTC,CASSQDPEDRVYNEQFF
TRBV29-1,TRBD1,-,TRBJ2-3,TGCAGCGTTGATCCCAGGGGGCTCACAGATACGCAGTATTTT,CSVDPRGLTDTQYF
TRBV19,-,-,TRBJ2-7,TGTGCCAGTAGTATAGCTAGCAACTACGAGCAGTACTTC,CASSIASNYEQYF
TRBV27,-,-,TRBJ1-2,TGTGCCAGCAGTCCAACCGGGACTGCCTATGGCTACACCTTC,CASSPTGTAYGYTF
TRBV11-2,TRBD1,-,TRBJ1-2,TGTGCCAGCAGCCCATGGACAGGGGATGGCTGCACCTTC,CASSPWTGDGCTF